This T cell receptor (beta chain) was retrieved from a study of blood T cell repertoires in COVID-19. Across the study: Sample material is recorded as cDNA or gDNA derived from T cells, B-cell-depleted T cells, or PBMCs.

Original methodology: The authors estimated nucleated cell counts from reference gene primer amplification. Clones were read by immunoSEQ multiplex PCR, and TCRdb kept only the in-frame ones, dropping some. The V and J calls and the clone size are those of that table, but D and trimming were determined from the DNA. The repertoire includes over 150,000 clones, around four fifths of them detected once, and approximately 7.6% sits in the top ten. Seattle cases were enrolled at active infection and followed longitudinally. The sample taken for sequencing was peripheral blood. The sequence was collected from a woman older than 75 with COVID-19, enrolled during active disease.

Written as DNA, the CDR3 is TGTGCCAGCAGCCAAGATATGGCAGGGGGATCACCCCTCCACTTT. This translates into CASSQDMAGGSPLHF. This chain joins TRBV3-1 (or the pseudogene TRBV3-2) and TRBJ1-6; 7 bases fit TRBD1. V was clipped by 0 bases and J by 10 bases; unmatched bases: 6. The CDR3 runs to 15 residues. Germline V lookup: CDR1 LGHDT, CDR2 YNNKEL (reference sequence).